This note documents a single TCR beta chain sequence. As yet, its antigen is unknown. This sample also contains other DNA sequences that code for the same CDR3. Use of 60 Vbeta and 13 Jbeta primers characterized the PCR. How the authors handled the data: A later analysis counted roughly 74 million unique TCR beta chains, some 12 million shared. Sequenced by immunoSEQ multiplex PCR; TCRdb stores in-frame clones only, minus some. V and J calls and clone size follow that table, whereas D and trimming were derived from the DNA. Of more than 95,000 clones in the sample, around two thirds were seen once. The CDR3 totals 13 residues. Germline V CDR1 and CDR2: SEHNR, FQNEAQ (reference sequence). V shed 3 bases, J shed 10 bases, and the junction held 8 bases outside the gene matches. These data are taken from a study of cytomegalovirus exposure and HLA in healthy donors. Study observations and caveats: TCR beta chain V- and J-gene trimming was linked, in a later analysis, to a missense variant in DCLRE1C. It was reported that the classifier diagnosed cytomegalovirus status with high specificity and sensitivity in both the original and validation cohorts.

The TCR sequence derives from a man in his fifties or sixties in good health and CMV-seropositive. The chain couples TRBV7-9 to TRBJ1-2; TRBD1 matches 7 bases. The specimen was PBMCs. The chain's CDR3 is CASSLERTGDYTF. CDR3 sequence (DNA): TGTGCCAGCAGCTTGGAAAGGACAGGAGACTACACCTTC.